The clone carrying this T cell receptor beta chain was recorded a few times. Its antigen is unknown. The data were obtained in a study of human T cells and chemical hapten exposure. The wider study: Diphenylcyclopropenone, dosed weekly to the scalp, was given to patients throughout the roughly 24-week study. Predominantly women, the patients had alopecia areata, totalis or universalis. Study-wide results and limits: It was expanded TCRs that formed significantly more large CDR3 similarity clusters than controls did.

The CDR3 spans 14 residues. Germline loops: CDR1 SGHRS, CDR2 YFSETQ. V was shortened by 7 bases and J by 6 bases, with 19 bases between the two germline ends. Specified time point: patch test 3, about 24 weeks after DPC sensitization. The sample's treatment: therapeutic diphenylcyclopropenone sensitization with weekly scalp DPC. For the library, individual cDNA molecules each received unique molecular identifiers. In TCRdb, the RACE reads were re-called with MiXCR into one record per CDR3 protein. Among 150,000 to 200,000 distinct CDR3 sequences, 25% to 30% were seen once, and the ten largest hold approximately 2.3%.

This specimen was whole blood, taken in connection with sensitization to the hapten diphenylcyclopropenone (DPC). V usage is TRBV5-1 and J usage is TRBJ1-1; a possible D gene is TRBD1 (5 bases). The origin of this receptor is a woman aged 18 to 35 with alopecia areata. Some clones in this sample may be carry-over from other donors' samples. CDR3 in DNA: TGCGCCAGCGGCGATTCACAGGTGAAGTCTGAAGCTTTCTTT. This sequence encodes CASGDSQVKSEAFF. Variable domain in full (rest from reference TRBV5-1 and TRBJ1-1): KAGVTQTPRYLIKTRGQQVTLSCSPISGHRSVSWYQQTPGQGLQFLFEYFSETQRNKGNFPGRFSGRQFSNSRSEMNVSTLELGDSALYLCASGDSQVKSEAFFGQGTRLTVV.